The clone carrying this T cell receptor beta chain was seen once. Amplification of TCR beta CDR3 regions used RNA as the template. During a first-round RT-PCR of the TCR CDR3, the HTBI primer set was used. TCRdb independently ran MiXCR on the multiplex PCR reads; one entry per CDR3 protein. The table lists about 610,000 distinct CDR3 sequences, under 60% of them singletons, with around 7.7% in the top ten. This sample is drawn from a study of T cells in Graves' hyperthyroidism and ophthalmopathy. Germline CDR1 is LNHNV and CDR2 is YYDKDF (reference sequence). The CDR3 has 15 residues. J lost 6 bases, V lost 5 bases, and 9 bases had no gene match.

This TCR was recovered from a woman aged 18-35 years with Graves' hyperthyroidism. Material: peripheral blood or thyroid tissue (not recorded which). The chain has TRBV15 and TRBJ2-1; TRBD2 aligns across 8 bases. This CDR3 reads CATSFALAAGNEQFF. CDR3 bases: TGTGCCACCAGCTTTGCACTAGCGGCTGGCAATGAGCAGTTCTTC. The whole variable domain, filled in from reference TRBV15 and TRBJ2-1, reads DAMVIQNPRYQVTQFGKPVTLSCSQTLNHNVMYWYQQKSSQAPKLLFHYYDKDFNNEADTPDNFQSRRPNTSFCFLDIRSPGLGDTAMYLCATSFALAAGNEQFFGPGTRLTVL.